The 14 T cell receptor beta chains reported below all come from one sample, sequenced in a study of radiotherapy plus CTLA-4 blockade in lung cancer. Using immunoSEQ multiplex PCR, the repertoire was profiled, and TCRdb retains in-frame clones only, with some absent. The sample has tens of thousands of clones, about four fifths seen once. This sample comprised peripheral blood, obtained from a patient treated with radiotherapy plus ipilimumab. The receptors shown here come from a human donor with non-small cell lung cancer that progressed on radiotherapy plus ipilimumab.

The CDR3 coding sequence is TGCGCCAGCAGCTTGACCGGGACAGGGGGCGAAAAGACCCAGTACTTC. It specifies CASSLTGTGGEKTQYF. The chain combines TRBV5-1 with TRBJ2-5, with 12 bases matching TRBD1. Germline CDR1 and CDR2: SGHRS and YFSETQ. The CDR3 has 16 amino acids. The J segment lost 6 bases and the V segment lost 1 base, leaving 7 bases of the junction unmatched.

This rearrangement joins TRBV7-2 to TRBJ1-2; possible D gene TRBD1, 5 bases. V gave up 0 bases and J gave up 4 bases, with 12 bases separating them. The CDR3 sequence is 15 residues long. Germline V gene sequence: CDR1 SGHTA, CDR2 FQGNSA. CDR3 bases: TGTGCCAGCAGCTTAGCGGTCGCAGGGCTCTATGGCTACACCTTC. It is translated as CASSLAVAGLYGYTF.

This clone was detected a few times. The V call is TRBV28, the J call TRBJ1-2; D might be TRBD1 (5 bases). CDR1 and CDR2 from the germline V gene are MDHEN and SYDVKM. CDR3 length: 12 residues. Deletions cut 6 bases from V and 4 bases from J, with 9 bases between. The CDR3 bases are TGTGCCAGCAGCGGGGCAGGCTATGGCTACACCTTC. As protein: CASSGAGYGYTF.

V is TRBV9 and J is TRBJ2-3; TRBD2 matches 10 bases. J gave up 2 bases and V 2 bases, and 2 bases lay outside the gene matches. CDR3 length: 15 amino acids. CDR1 is SGDLS and CDR2 is YYNGEE in the germline V gene. As DNA, the CDR3 is TGTGCCAGCAGCGTGGGGACTAGCGTCACAGATACGCAGTATTTT. As protein: CASSVGTSVTDTQYF. The whole variable domain, filled in from reference TRBV9 and TRBJ2-3, reads DSGVTQTPKHLITATGQRVTLRCSPRSGDLSVYWYQQSLDQGLQFLIQYYNGEERAKGNILERFSAQQFPDLHSELNLSSLELGDSALYFCASSVGTSVTDTQYFGPGTRLTVL.

The chain carries TRBV9 and TRBJ2-1; tentatively, D is TRBD2 (5 bases). Trimming stripped 0 bases from V and 4 bases from J, with 14 bases between. Per the germline V gene, CDR1 is SGDLS and CDR2 is YYNGEE. This CDR3 contains 16 residues. CDR3 region: CASSVDPAALYNEQFF. CDR3 nucleotides: TGTGCCAGCAGCGTAGATCCAGCGGCACTATACAATGAGCAGTTCTTC.

V gene TRBV15 combines with J gene TRBJ1-2, with D unclear. The CDR3 loop spans 13 amino acids. V lost 3 bases and J 7 bases, leaving 12 bases between the germline ends. Per germline, CDR1 LNHNV and CDR2 YYDKDF (reference sequence). CDR3 DNA: TGTGCCACCAGCAGGGAACAGTACTCTGGCTACACCTTC. It specifies CATSREQYSGYTF.

The chain is built from TRBV20-1 and TRBJ1-1; D unresolved. The CDR3 loop spans 11 amino acids. The V and J ends lost 0 bases and 12 bases respectively, with 11 bases between them. Germline V gene lookup returns CDR1 DFQATT and CDR2 SNEGSKA (reference sequence). Here the CDR3 DNA reads TGCAGTGCTAGAGATTTGGGTTTACCTTTCTTT. Its protein is CSARDLGLPFF.

This rearrangement joins TRBV9 to TRBJ2-3; tentative D call: TRBD2 (6 bases). The CDR3 loop spans 16 amino acids. The V gene's germline CDR1 is SGDLS and CDR2 YYNGEE. The V gene lost 2 bases and the J gene lost 2 bases, with 15 bases spanning the gap. The CDR3 coding sequence is TGTGCCAGCAGCGTCGGGCGGGGCCTTAACACAGATACGCAGTATTTT. This gives the protein CASSVGRGLNTDTQYF.

The CDR3 coding sequence is TGTGCCAGCAGTCCCCGTTCCAGTGGGGAAGCTTTCTTT. Its translation: CASSPRSSGEAFF. The genes are TRBV6-1 and TRBJ1-1; no clear D. V dropped 5 bases and J dropped 8 bases, with 15 bases sitting between them. The length of the CDR3 is 13 residues. Per the germline V gene, CDR1 is MNHNS and CDR2 is SASEGT.

The chain carries TRBV19 and TRBJ2-7; D is tentatively TRBD1 or TRBD2 (7 bases each). CDR1 and CDR2 (germline): LNHDA, SQIVND (reference sequence). The CDR3 has 19 residues. V shed 6 bases and J shed 3 bases, with 30 bases lying between them. CDR3 sequence: CASSSTGSGGQLILYEQYF. The DNA of the CDR3 is TGTGCCAGTAGCAGTACCGGGTCGGGGGGACAGCTCATCCTCTACGAGCAGTACTTC.

This chain links TRBV5-1 with TRBJ1-6; D perhaps matches TRBD1 (5 bases). The length of the CDR3 is 14 residues. V shed 5 bases and J shed 5 bases, with 11 bases lying between them. CDR1 is SGHRS and CDR2 is YFSETQ in the germline V gene. The CDR3 reads CASRGGGDNSPLHF. The CDR3 DNA is TGCGCCAGCAGGGGAGGAGGGGATAATTCACCCCTCCACTTT.

The chain uses TRBV20-1 and TRBJ1-1; D remains ambiguous. Trimming removed 6 bases at V and 6 bases at J, with 11 bases between. Germline V gives CDR1 DFQATT, CDR2 SNEGSKA (reference sequence). This CDR3 has 11 residues. The CDR3 is CSAPLNPEAFF. CDR3 nucleotides: TGCAGTGCACCGCTTAACCCTGAAGCTTTCTTT.

The V gene is TRBV6-5, the J gene TRBJ1-6; 9 nucleotides match TRBD1. Trimming took 5 bases from V and 8 from J; bases not matched to a gene: 4. Germline loops: CDR1 MNHEY, CDR2 SVGAGI. The CDR3 extends over 14 amino acids. Here the CDR3 DNA reads TGTGCCAGCAGTGATCGGGACAGGGATTCACCCCTCCACTTT. Protein product: CASSDRDRDSPLHF.

The rearrangement uses TRBV4-3 and TRBJ2-1, with 8 bases matching TRBD2. The germline V gene has CDR1 LGHNA and CDR2 YSLEER. This CDR3 comprises 15 residues. J lost 0 bases, V lost 2 bases, and 0 bases had no gene match. CDR3 in DNA: TGCGCCAGCAGCCAAACTAGCGGCTCCTACAATGAGCAGTTCTTC. It translates to CASSQTSGSYNEQFF.